What follows is one T cell receptor beta chain and its context. The antigen is not known. cDNA prepared by RNA extraction and subsequent reverse transcription served as the template for sequencing. Profiled with immunoSEQ multiplex PCR; TCRdb holds only in-frame clones, not every one. The data show approximately 98,000 clones, approximately 63% seen once. Germline V gene lookup returns CDR1 MGHRA and CDR2 YSYEKL. This CDR3 is 14 amino acids long. V lost 6 bases to trimming and J lost 0 bases, with 6 bases between them. These data originate in a study of CD8+ T cells in alopecia areata. General study findings and limits: Sequencing of scalp samples also captures resident alphabeta T cells of normal skin. Mice showed clearer TCR sharing than patients did, a gap that was possibly HLA-related. Lesional scalp, notably in alopecia totalis/universalis, had clonality above that of normal scalp.

The chain joins TRBV4-1 to TRBJ2-6; D remains unclear. This TCR was sampled from a human donor in good health. Sequencing was done on a sample of CD8+ T cells sorted from blood. CDR3 region: CASRISSGANVLTF. The CDR3 nucleotides read TGCGCCAGCAGGATAAGCTCTGGGGCCAACGTCCTGACTTTC.